This TCR beta chain originates from a study of shared clonotypes between healthy human individuals. Generated by immunoSEQ multiplex PCR, the TCRdb table keeps only in-frame clones and is missing some. This table holds 550,000 to 850,000 clones, around 72% found once. The germline V gene has CDR1 SGHRS and CDR2 YFSETQ. The CDR3 is 14 amino acids. J lost 5 bases, V lost 5 bases, and 9 bases had no gene match. The source is a woman in her twenties or thirties in good health. Material: memory CD4+ T cells sorted from blood. The subset: CD45RA-negative fraction. V and J are TRBV5-1 and TRBJ2-5; 7 bases align to TRBD1. Here the CDR3 DNA reads TGCGCCAGCAGAGTCGGGACAGTCGGCGAGACCCAGTACTTC. Protein sequence: CASRVGTVGETQYF.